This entry describes one T cell receptor (beta chain). The sample comes from a study of blood T cells in healthy people across ages. V gave up 0 bases and J gave up 5 bases, with 14 bases separating them. Germline loops: CDR1 MGHRA, CDR2 YSYEKL. This CDR3 has 15 amino acids. Using a J-beta primer mix together with a sample-barcoded 5' primer, a second PCR was run for roughly 6 to 12 cycles. The template-switch adaptor, which had 12 random nucleotides, put a tag on each cDNA molecule. TCRdb re-analysed the 5' RACE reads in MiXCR, keeping a single row per CDR3 protein. The sample lists hundreds of thousands of distinct CDR3 sequences, 58% seen once, with 30% to 45% in the top ten. Per individual sample, total RNA of at least 6 micrograms was extracted.

This TCR came from a man in his 60s in good health. Sequencing input: blood. The chain combines TRBV4-1 with TRBJ2-7; D call uncertain. CDR3 sequence: CASSQDRSVGNEQYF. DNA for the CDR3: TGCGCCAGCAGCCAAGATAGGAGCGTAGGGAACGAGCAGTACTTC.